Listed here are 11 T cell receptor beta chains from one sample, sequenced in a study of long-term antiretroviral therapy in people with HIV (dated by TCRdb to the early 2020s). The immunoSEQ hsTCRB v3.0 assay was used at survey level resolution for TRB variable region sequencing. TCRdb obtained this table from immuneACCESS and retained in-frame rearrangements with V and J assigned. These tables miss some clones; where compared with another copy, unresolved V genes account for less than half of the shortfall, and the remainder is unexplained. For this sample the table gives about 20,000 clones, of which 80% were detected only once. Together, the top ten hold roughly 10% of the sample. Here the sequenced sample was unsorted PBMCs, taken 0.2 years after starting antiretroviral therapy. These receptors were obtained from a woman aged 40 to 50 with HIV.

The J gene is TRBJ2-5, the V gene TRBV27, with D tentatively TRBD2 (6 bases). CDR1 is MNHEY and CDR2 is SMNVEV in the germline V gene (reference sequence). V was trimmed by 2 bases and J by 0 bases, leaving 10 bases between them. CDR3 length equals 15 residues. For the CDR3, the DNA is TGTGCCAGCAGTTTAGGGACTCAGTACCAAGAGACCCAGTACTTC. Amino acids: CASSLGTQYQETQYF.

This clone has only one observation. CDR3 DNA: TGTGCCAGCAGCCAGCCGGGACTAGCGGGGGGGCCCCACAACGGGGAGCTGTTTTTT. Encoded protein: CASSQPGLAGGPHNGELFF. The rearrangement joins TRBV4-2 to TRBJ2-2; 16 bases agree with TRBD2. The CDR3 has 19 amino acids. Trimming cost V 3 bases and J 7 bases; bases outside gene matches: 11. CDR1 is LGHNA, CDR2 YNFKEQ, per germline.

This clone was detected a few times. This chain uses TRBV15 with TRBJ1-5; 7 bases agree with TRBD1. Unmatched junction bases numbered 5, after V lost 6 bases and J lost 0 bases. CDR3 length equals 15 residues. CDR1 is LNHNV, CDR2 YYDKDF, per germline (reference sequence). The CDR3 loop reads CATSPDRHSNQPQHF. The CDR3 bases are TGTGCCACCAGTCCGGACAGGCATAGCAATCAGCCCCAGCATTTT.

The chain combines TRBV10-3 with TRBJ1-3; tentative D call: TRBD1 (6 bases). In germline, CDR1 is ENHRY, CDR2 SYGVKD. The length of the CDR3 is 13 residues. Trimming stripped 5 bases from V and 5 bases from J, with 10 bases between. This CDR3 is CAISTDRRNTIYF. In DNA, the CDR3 is TGTGCCATCAGTACGGACAGAAGAAACACCATATATTTT.

The rearrangement uses TRBV19 and TRBJ2-7, with 7 bases lining up with TRBD1. V lost 1 base, J lost 3 bases, and 3 bases stayed unmatched. CDR3 length equals 14 residues. The germline gives CDR1 LNHDA, CDR2 SQIVND (reference sequence). The CDR3 DNA sequence: TGTGCCAGTAGTATAGGACAGGGAGACTACGAGCAGTACTTC. It codes for CASSIGQGDYEQYF.

V is TRBV29-1 and J is TRBJ2-3; TRBD2 agrees at 7 bases. The CDR3 contains 15 residues. The junction had 4 bases not matched to a gene; V was cut back by 0 bases and J by 1 base. Germline CDR1 is SQVTM and CDR2 is ANQGSEA. The CDR3 DNA is TGCAGCGTTGAAGAGGGGGGGAGACGCACAGATACGCAGTATTTT. Amino acids: CSVEEGGRRTDTQYF.

The gene calls are TRBV7-2 and TRBJ2-3, with D perhaps TRBD2 (6 bases). The V gene's germline CDR1 is SGHTA and CDR2 FQGNSA. This CDR3 is built from 15 residues. Trimming took off 3 bases at V and 1 base at J, with 11 bases between the two ends. The CDR3 nucleotides are TGTGCCAGCAGCTTCCCGGCTAGCGGCACAGATACGCAGTATTTT. Its translation: CASSFPASGTDTQYF. Complete variable domain (other parts from reference TRBV7-2 and TRBJ2-3): GAGVSQSPSNKVTEKGKDVELRCDPISGHTALYWYRQSLGQGLEFLIYFQGNSAPDKSGLPSDRFSAERTGGSVSTLTIQRTQQEDSAVYLCASSFPASGTDTQYFGPGTRLTVL.

The CDR3 coding sequence is TGTGCCAGCTCACCGGCAGGGGATCAGGGCTACACCTTC. This translates into CASSPAGDQGYTF. This chain uses TRBV18 with TRBJ1-2; possibly TRBD1 for D (6 bases). Trimming stripped 3 bases from V and 8 bases from J, with 13 bases between. The CDR3 length is 13 residues. The germline V gene has CDR1 KGHSH and CDR2 LQKENI.

The V call is TRBV11-2, the J call TRBJ2-1; 12 positions agree with TRBD2. This CDR3 comprises 15 residues. In germline, CDR1 is SGHAT, CDR2 FQNNGV. The J segment lost 5 bases and the V segment lost 5 bases, leaving 4 bases of the junction unmatched. The CDR3 nucleotides read TGTGCCAGCAGCCCAAGACTAGCGGGAGACAATGAGCAGTTCTTC. It codes for CASSPRLAGDNEQFF.

The rearrangement uses TRBV7-9 and TRBJ2-7, with D perhaps being TRBD1 or TRBD2 (5 bases each). The CDR3 totals 14 residues. V was clipped by 5 bases and J by 9 bases, with 20 bases between them. CDR1 and CDR2 (germline): SEHNR, FQNEAQ (reference sequence). In nucleotides, the CDR3 is TGTGCCAGCAGCCCTATCGGGGCCGAGTGGGGGCAGTACTTC. Translation: CASSPIGAEWGQYF.

This chain joins TRBV25-1 and TRBJ2-1; 12 positions match TRBD2. Germline CDR1 and CDR2: MGHDK and SYGVNS. CDR3 length equals 17 residues. V lost 2 bases, J lost 4 bases, and 6 bases stayed unmatched. The CDR3 loop reads CASSEGRTSGTYNEQFF. The CDR3, as DNA: TGTGCCAGCAGTGAAGGCAGGACTAGCGGGACATACAATGAGCAGTTCTTC.